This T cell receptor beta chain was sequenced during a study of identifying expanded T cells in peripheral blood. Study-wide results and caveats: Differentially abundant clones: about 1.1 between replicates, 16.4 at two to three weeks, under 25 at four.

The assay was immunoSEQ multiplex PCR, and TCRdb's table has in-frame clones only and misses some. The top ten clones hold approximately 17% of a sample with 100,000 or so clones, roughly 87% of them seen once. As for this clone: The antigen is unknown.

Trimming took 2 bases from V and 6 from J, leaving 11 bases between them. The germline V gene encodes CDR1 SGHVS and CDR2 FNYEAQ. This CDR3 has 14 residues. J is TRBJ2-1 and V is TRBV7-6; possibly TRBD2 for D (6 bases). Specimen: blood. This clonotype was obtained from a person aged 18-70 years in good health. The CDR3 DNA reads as TGTGCCAGCAGCTTACTAGCGCCGGTCAATGAGCAGTTCTTC. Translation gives CASSLLAPVNEQFF.